The 14 T cell receptor beta chains listed next were all sequenced from one sample in a study of cytomegalovirus exposure and HLA in healthy donors. Use of 60 Vbeta and 13 Jbeta primers characterized the PCR. Here immunoSEQ multiplex PCR was the method, and the copy in TCRdb shows in-frame clones only, minus some. This sample has nearly 95,000 clones; around 8% occur once, and the top ten carry approximately 2.4%. The sequencing input was PBMCs. The receptors shown here come from a man aged 45 to 65 in good health and CMV-seronegative.

This clone was recorded a few times. V usage is TRBV19 and J usage is TRBJ1-3; possible D gene TRBD1, 5 bases. Germline CDR1 reads LNHDA; CDR2 reads SQIVND (reference sequence). There are 15 residues in the CDR3. The V gene lost 9 bases and the J gene lost 1 base, with 16 bases spanning the gap. This chain's CDR3 is CASRRGGASGNTIYF. CDR3 bases: TGTGCCAGCCGACGGGGGGGTGCGTCTGGAAACACCATATATTTT.

This chain connects TRBV28 to TRBJ1-4; tentative D call: TRBD1 (6 bases). Trimming took off 4 bases at V and 0 bases at J, with 12 bases between the two ends. The CDR3 runs to 16 residues. Germline CDR1 MDHEN, CDR2 SYDVKM. The CDR3 nucleotides read TGTGCCAGCAGTTCCCCGGGGGGCCCAACTAATGAAAAACTGTTTTTT. It is translated as CASSSPGGPTNEKLFF.

This chain connects TRBV2 to TRBJ2-5, with D perhaps TRBD1 (7 bases). The V and J ends lost 2 bases and 5 bases respectively, with 12 bases between them. The germline V gene has CDR1 SNHLY and CDR2 FYNNEI. The CDR3 spans 14 residues. CDR3 region: CASSERPGGETQYF. Written as DNA, the CDR3 is TGTGCCAGCAGTGAAAGGCCAGGGGGGGAGACCCAGTACTTC.

This rearrangement joins TRBV6-5 to TRBJ2-7, with D possibly being TRBD1 (5 bases). In germline, CDR1 is MNHEY, CDR2 SVGAGI. Trimming pared 5 bases from V and 3 bases from J, leaving 14 bases between. The CDR3 loop spans 14 amino acids. CDR3 in DNA: TGTGCCAGCAGTCCGTATCCAGGGTTCTACGAGCAGTACTTC. It codes for CASSPYPGFYEQYF.

This clone was seen more than once but under ten times. V is TRBV5-1 and J is TRBJ2-5; 14 nucleotides align to TRBD2. The V and J ends lost 4 bases and 4 bases, in that order; junction bases with no gene match: 6. CDR3 length: 16 amino acids. Germline loops: CDR1 SGHRS, CDR2 YFSETQ. The CDR3 region has the DNA TGCGCCAGCAGCCAGGGACTAGCGGGGGCGGGAGAGACCCAGTACTTC. Translated, it gives CASSQGLAGAGETQYF.

J is TRBJ1-1 and V is TRBV6-1; D is ambiguous. Germline V CDR1 and CDR2: MNHNS, SASEGT. The CDR3 consists of 11 residues. Trimming shortened V by 11 bases and J by 6 bases, and 13 bases separated the two germline ends. As DNA, the CDR3 is TGTGCCGTTTACCCAGGCGCTGAAGCTTTCTTT. Protein: CAVYPGAEAFF.

The V and J genes are TRBV6-5 and TRBJ1-2, with TRBD1 identical over 9 bases. The J segment lost 4 bases and the V segment lost 6 bases, leaving 3 bases of the junction unmatched. The CDR3 has 13 residues. Germline V gives CDR1 MNHEY, CDR2 SVGAGI. CDR3 loop: CASRLGQGYGYTF. Written as DNA, the CDR3 is TGTGCCAGCAGATTGGGACAGGGCTATGGCTACACCTTC.

The table lists this clone with a few counts. V is TRBV9 and J is TRBJ1-1; D unresolved. The germline V and J ends were trimmed by 4 bases and 4 bases, with 17 bases remaining between them. This CDR3 region has 15 residues. Germline CDR1 is SGDLS and CDR2 is YYNGEE. The CDR3 sequence: CASSKRTAAGTEAFF. CDR3 nucleotide sequence: TGTGCCAGCAGCAAACGGACCGCTGCGGGCACTGAAGCTTTCTTT.

This clone was counted only a few times. The chain recombines TRBV19 with TRBJ2-3; tentatively, D is TRBD2 (5 bases). This CDR3 spans 14 amino acids. Germline assignment: CDR1 LNHDA and CDR2 SQIVND (reference sequence). Trimming took 8 bases from V and 0 from J, leaving 12 bases between them. The CDR3, as DNA: TGTGCCAGTGGTGCGCGAGGGAGCACAGATACGCAGTATTTT. Translating it yields CASGARGSTDTQYF. Drawing the rest from reference TRBV19 and TRBJ2-3, the complete variable domain is DGGITQSPKYLFRKEGQNVTLSCEQNLNHDAMYWYRQDPGQGLRLIYYSQIVNDFQKGDIAEGYSVSREKKESFPLTVTSAQKNPTAFYLCASGARGSTDTQYFGPGTRLTVL.

CDR3 sequence (DNA): TGTGCCAGCAGTGTACACAGGGGGCAGTATGGCTACACCTTC. Its protein is CASSVHRGQYGYTF. The genes are TRBV27 and TRBJ1-2; 9 nucleotides agree with TRBD1. Germline CDR1 MNHEY, CDR2 SMNVEV (reference sequence). This CDR3 has 14 residues. With V trimmed by 5 bases and J by 5 bases, 6 bases remained unmatched.

This chain uses TRBV7-9 with TRBJ1-1; 8 positions match TRBD1. This CDR3 has 15 amino acids. Germline trimming cut 5 bases from V and 2 bases from J; bases unmatched to any gene: 7. CDR1 SEHNR and CDR2 FQNEAQ come from the germline V gene (reference sequence). The CDR3 is CASSPRTGFNTEAFF. DNA for the CDR3: TGTGCCAGCAGCCCCCGGACAGGGTTTAACACTGAAGCTTTCTTT.

This clone occurred a few times. CDR3 bases: TGTGCCAGCAGCTCCCTTGGGCAACTTCTCTACAATGAGCAGTTCTTC. Its translation is CASSSLGQLLYNEQFF. This sequence joins TRBV7-8 and TRBJ2-1; D is undetermined. The CDR3 consists of 16 residues. Per the germline V gene, CDR1 is SGHVS and CDR2 is FQNEAQ. Trimming shortened V by 4 bases and J by 3 bases, and 16 bases separated the two germline ends.

V is TRBV5-5 and J is TRBJ2-3; D possibly corresponds to TRBD2 (6 bases). Germline V gene data show CDR1 as SGHKS and CDR2 as YYEKEE (reference sequence). Trimming pared 3 bases from V and 4 bases from J, leaving 15 bases between. The CDR3 covers 15 residues. The CDR3 reads CASSSSGESADTQYF. DNA of the CDR3: TGTGCCAGCAGCTCTTCGGGGGAGTCAGCAGATACGCAGTATTTT. Combining the CDR3 with reference TRBV5-5 and TRBJ2-3 gives the whole variable domain DAGVTQSPTHLIKTRGQQVTLRCSPISGHKSVSWYQQVLGQGPQFIFQYYEKEERGRGNFPDRFSARQFPNYSSELNVNALLLGDSALYLCASSSSGESADTQYFGPGTRLTVL.

This clone was seen only a few times. The chain combines TRBV19 with TRBJ1-1; D gene ambiguous. CDR1 is LNHDA, CDR2 SQIVND, per germline (reference sequence). V lost 4 bases to trimming and J lost 1 base, with 7 bases between them. The CDR3 is 13 amino acids. CDR3 protein: CASSTTGNTEAFF. The DNA for the CDR3 is TGTGCCAGTAGTACGACGGGGAACACTGAAGCTTTCTTT.